This T cell receptor (beta chain) came from a study of T cell changes during pregnancy in multiple sclerosis. This CDR3 comprises 13 residues. The trim removed 6 bases at V and 4 bases at J, leaving 8 bases unmatched. The germline gives CDR1 SQVTM, CDR2 ANQGSEA. The assay was immunoSEQ multiplex PCR, and TCRdb's table has in-frame clones only and misses some. The table records tens of thousands of clones, 85% to 95% of them present only once. The input for sequencing was peripheral blood, taken in the first trimester of pregnancy. This receptor was obtained from a female donor with multiple sclerosis, enrolled in a pregnancy study. The chain links TRBV29-1 to TRBJ1-2; 7 bases fit TRBD1. CDR3 in amino acids: CSVRTGLSYGYTF. The CDR3 nucleotides are TGCAGCGTAAGGACAGGACTGAGCTATGGCTACACCTTC.